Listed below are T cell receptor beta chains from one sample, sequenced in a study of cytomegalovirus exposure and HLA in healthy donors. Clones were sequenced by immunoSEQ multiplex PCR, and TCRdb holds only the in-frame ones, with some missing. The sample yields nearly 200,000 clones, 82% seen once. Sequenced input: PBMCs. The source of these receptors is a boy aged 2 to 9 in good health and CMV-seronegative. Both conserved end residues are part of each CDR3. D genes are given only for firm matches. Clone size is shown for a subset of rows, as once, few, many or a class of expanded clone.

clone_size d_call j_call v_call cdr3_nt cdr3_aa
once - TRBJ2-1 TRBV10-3 TGTGCCATCAGCGCATGGGGGGGGCGCAATGAGCAGTTCTTC CAISAWGGRNEQFF
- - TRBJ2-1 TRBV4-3 TGCGCCAGCAGCCAAGGTCACCAGTCCTACAATGAGCAGTTCTTC CASSQGHQSYNEQFF
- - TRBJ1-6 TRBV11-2 TGTGCCAGCAGCTTAGAGAGATCTTCACCCCTCCACTTT CASSLERSSPLHF
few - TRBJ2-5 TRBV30 TGTGCCTGGAGTGCCAGGGGAGAACCGTCCAAGACCCAGTACTTC CAWSARGEPSKTQYF
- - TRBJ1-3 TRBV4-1 TGCGCCAGCAGCCCCGATGCGGCACGGGGAAACACCATATATTTT CASSPDAARGNTIYF
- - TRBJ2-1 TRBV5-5 TGTGCCAGCGACTCGACGAGCTACAATGAGCAGTTCTTC CASDSTSYNEQFF
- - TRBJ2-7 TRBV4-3 TGCGCCAGCAGCCAAGAGGAGGGGCTTGTCGACTACGAGCAGTACTTC CASSQEEGLVDYEQYF
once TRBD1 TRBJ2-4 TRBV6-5 TGTGCCAGCAGTTACACAGGGGGACCGGCCAAAAACATTCAGTACTTC CASSYTGGPAKNIQYF
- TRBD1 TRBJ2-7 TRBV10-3 TGTGCCATCAGTGAGTCGGACAGGGTAAAGGACGAGCAGTACTTC CAISESDRVKDEQYF
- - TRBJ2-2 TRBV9 TGTGCCAGCAGCATAGGACAGACCCGCTCAGGGGTTCGGCTGTTTTTT CASSIGQTRSGVRLFF
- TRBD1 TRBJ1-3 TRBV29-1 TGCAGCGTTGCCTCACAGGGGGCGCAAGGAAACACCATATATTTT CSVASQGAQGNTIYF
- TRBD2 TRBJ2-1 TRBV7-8 TGTGCCAGCAGCTTATCCGGGACTAGTCACAATGAGCAGTTCTTC CASSLSGTSHNEQFF
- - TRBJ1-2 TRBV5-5 TGTGCCAGCAGCCCGGGGGGGGGCGCGCCCGACTATGGCTACACCTTC CASSPGGGAPDYGYTF
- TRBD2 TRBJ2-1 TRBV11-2 TGTGCCAGCAGCTTCGGGGGGGAGCAGTTCTTC CASSFGGEQFF
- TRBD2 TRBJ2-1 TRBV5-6 TGTGCCAGCAGCCCGACCCGGGTCGTAGCGGGGCTCCCTCAGTTCTTC CASSPTRVVAGLPQFF
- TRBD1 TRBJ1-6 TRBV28 TGTGCCAGCAGTTCCTACAGGGGCCCCTTCAATTCACCCCTCCACTTT CASSSYRGPFNSPLHF
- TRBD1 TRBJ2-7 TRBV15 TGTGCCACCAGCAGTAAATTGGGACAGGGGGCCCACTCCTACGAGCAGTACTTC CATSSKLGQGAHSYEQYF
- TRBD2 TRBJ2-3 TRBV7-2 TGTGCCAGCAGCCCAAACGGGGGGGCAGATACGCAGTATTTT CASSPNGGADTQYF
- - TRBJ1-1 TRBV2 TGTGCCAGCAGTGTTCAGGGCGAGAGCACCGAAGCTTTCTTT CASSVQGESTEAFF
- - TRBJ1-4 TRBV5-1 TGCGCCAGCAGCTGGGAGACTAATGAAAAACTGTTTTTT CASSWETNEKLFF
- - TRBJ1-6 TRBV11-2 TGTGCCAGCAGCCCAGTGGAGTATAATTCACCCCTCCACTTT CASSPVEYNSPLHF